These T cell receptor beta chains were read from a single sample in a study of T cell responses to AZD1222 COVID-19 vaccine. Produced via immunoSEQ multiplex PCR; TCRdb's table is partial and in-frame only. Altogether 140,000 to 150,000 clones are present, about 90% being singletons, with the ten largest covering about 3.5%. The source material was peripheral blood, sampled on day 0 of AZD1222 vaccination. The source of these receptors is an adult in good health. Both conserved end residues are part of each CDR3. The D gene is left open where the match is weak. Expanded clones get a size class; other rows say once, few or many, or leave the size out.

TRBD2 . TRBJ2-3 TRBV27 TGTGCCAGCGGTCCAGCGGGAAGACCAGATACGCAGTATTTT CASGPAGRPDTQYF
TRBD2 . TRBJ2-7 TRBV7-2 TGTGCCAGCAGCTTAGAGGTACGGGGGGGCTACGAGCAGTACTTC CASSLEVRGGYEQYF
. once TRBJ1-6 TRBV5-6 TGTGCCAGCAGCTCTTACCGGGAGGCCCTCTCTGAAAATTCACCCCTCCACTTT CASSSYREALSENSPLHF
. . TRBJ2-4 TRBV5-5 TGTGCCAGCAGCTTGGGGGGGACTGGCAAAAACATTCAGTACTTC CASSLGGTGKNIQYF
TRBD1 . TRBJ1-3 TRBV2 TGTGCCAGCAGTGAAGGGCGGGACAGCAAATCTGGAAACACCATATATTTT CASSEGRDSKSGNTIYF
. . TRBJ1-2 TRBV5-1 TGCGCCAGCAGCCCTTCCGGGACAAACTATGGCTACACCTTC CASSPSGTNYGYTF
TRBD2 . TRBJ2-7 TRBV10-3 TGTGCCATCAGTGAGATCTTAGCGGGAGGTACGCAGCAGTACTTC CAISEILAGGTQQYF
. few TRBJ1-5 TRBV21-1 TGTGCCAGCAGCCGGGACAGGGGGCGTAACCAGCCCCAGCATTTT CASSRDRGRNQPQHF
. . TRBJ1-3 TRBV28 TGTGCCAGCAGTCTACCCACGGCATTTTCTGGAAACACCATATATTTT CASSLPTAFSGNTIYF
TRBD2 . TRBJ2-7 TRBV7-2 TGTGCCAGCAGCACTAGCGGCTACGAGCAGTACTTC CASSTSGYEQYF
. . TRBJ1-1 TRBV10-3 TGTGCCATCAGTGAGTCGGGTCGGACTAACACTGAAGCTTTCTTT CAISESGRTNTEAFF
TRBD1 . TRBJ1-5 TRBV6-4 TGTGCCAGCAGTGAGCGGACAGGGGGCTCCCAGCCCCAGCATTTT CASSERTGGSQPQHF
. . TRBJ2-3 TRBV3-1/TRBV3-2 TGTGCCAGCAGCGGGGACGGGGGCCCAGATACGCAGTATTTT CASSGDGGPDTQYF
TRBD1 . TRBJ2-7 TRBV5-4 TGTGCCAGCAGCGTGGCCGGGACAGGGGTGCACGAGCAGTACTTC CASSVAGTGVHEQYF
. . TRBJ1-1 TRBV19 TGTGCCAGTACCCACCCTCCTGGGCAGCAGAACACTGAAGCTTTCTTT CASTHPPGQQNTEAFF
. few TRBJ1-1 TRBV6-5 TGTGCCAGCAGTTACTCCCCGGGGGGCACTGAAGCTTTCTTT CASSYSPGGTEAFF
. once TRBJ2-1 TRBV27 TGTGCCAGCAGTTTATTTCTGGACTACAACTACAATGAGCAGTTCTTC CASSLFLDYNYNEQFF
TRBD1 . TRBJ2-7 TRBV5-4 TGTGCCAGCAGCTTGGAAGCTAGGACAGGGGGTTACGAGCAGTACTTC CASSLEARTGGYEQYF
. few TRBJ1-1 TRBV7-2 TGTGCCAGCAGCTTAGGCCCAACGGTGAACACTGAAGCTTTCTTT CASSLGPTVNTEAFF
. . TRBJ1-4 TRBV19 TGTGCCAGTAGCCTGAGTGCAACTAATGAAAAACTGTTTTTT CASSLSATNEKLFF
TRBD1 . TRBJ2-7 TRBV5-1 TGCGCCAGCAGCCGGGCTGGGGACAGGCTGTCCTACGAGCAGTACTTC CASSRAGDRLSYEQYF
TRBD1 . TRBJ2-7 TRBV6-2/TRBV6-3 TGTGCCAGCAGTACCGGGACAGGGTCCTACGAGCAGTACTTC CASSTGTGSYEQYF
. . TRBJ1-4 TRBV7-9 TGTGCCAGCAGCCCGGCCAGGGGCGGTGAAAAACTGTTTTTT CASSPARGGEKLFF
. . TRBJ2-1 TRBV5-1 TGCGCCAGCAGCTTGGAAGGCAGGGGCTCCTACAATGAGCAGTTCTTC CASSLEGRGSYNEQFF
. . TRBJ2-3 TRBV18 TGTGCCAGCTCACCACGGGGGCTCTTAACGGGAGAGGGTACGCAGTATTTT CASSPRGLLTGEGTQYF
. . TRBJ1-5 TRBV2 TGTGCCAGCAGAAAGGACGCGGGGTACTGGCCCCAGCATTTT CASRKDAGYWPQHF
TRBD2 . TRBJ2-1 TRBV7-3 TGTGCCAGCAGCTCCGCTGGGGCAAGCGGGGCTGAGCAGTTCTTC CASSSAGASGAEQFF
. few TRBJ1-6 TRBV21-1 TGTGCCAGGCCCCTCTGTGGCTTTCGGTCACCCCTCCACTTT CARPLCGFRSPLHF
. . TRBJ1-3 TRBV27 TGTGCCAGCAGTTACACATCCTCTGGAAACACCATATATTTT CASSYTSSGNTIYF
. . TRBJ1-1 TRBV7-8 TGTGCCAGCAGCCCGCAACGAGGTCTGGCTTTCTTT CASSPQRGLAFF
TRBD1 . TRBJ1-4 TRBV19 TGTGCCAGTGCTCAGGGGCGCACAGGGGGTAATGAAAAACTGTTTTTT CASAQGRTGGNEKLFF
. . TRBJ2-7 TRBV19 TGTGCCAGTAGTACCACTTGGGCCTCCTACGAGCAGTACTTC CASSTTWASYEQYF
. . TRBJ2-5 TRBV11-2 TGTGCCAGCAGCTTAGACCGGGGAGGCGAGACCCAGTACTTC CASSLDRGGETQYF
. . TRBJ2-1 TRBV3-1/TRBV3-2 TGTGCCAGCAGCCAAGCGGGATTCTCCTACAATGAGCAGTTCTTC CASSQAGFSYNEQFF
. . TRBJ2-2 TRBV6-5 TGTGCCAGCAGTCGAGAGGGCTGGGTTTGGGAGCTGTTTTTT CASSREGWVWELFF
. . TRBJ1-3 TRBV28 TGTGCCAGCATCCCCGCGGGGCCCGGAAACACCATATATTTT CASIPAGPGNTIYF
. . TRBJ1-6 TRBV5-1 TGCGCCAGCAGCTTGGATGTTCAGGAAAATTCACCCCTCCACTTT CASSLDVQENSPLHF
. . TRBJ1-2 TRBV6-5 TGTGCCAGCAGTTTATCGGGGAGAGAGGGCTACACCTTC CASSLSGREGYTF
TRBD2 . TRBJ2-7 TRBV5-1 TGCGCCAGCAGCTCTCGGGCTAGCGGGAGTTACGAGCAGTACTTC CASSSRASGSYEQYF
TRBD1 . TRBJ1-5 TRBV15 TGTGCCACCAGCAGAGCGGACAGGGGCGGTCAGCCCCAGCATTTT CATSRADRGGQPQHF
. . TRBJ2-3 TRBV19 TGTGCCAGTAGGGGATGGGGGGATACGCAGTATTTT CASRGWGDTQYF
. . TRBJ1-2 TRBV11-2 TGTGCCAGCAGCTTAGATCGTGAAGAGGGACCTAGGGCTGGCTACACCTTC CASSLDREEGPRAGYTF
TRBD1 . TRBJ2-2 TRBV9 TGTGCCAGCAGCGTAGAGACAGGGGTTCACGGGGAGCTGTTTTTT CASSVETGVHGELFF
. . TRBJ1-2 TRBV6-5 TGTGCCAGCTCCTGGGGACCCTATGGCTACACCTTC CASSWGPYGYTF
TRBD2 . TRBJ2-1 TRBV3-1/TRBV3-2 TGTGCCAGCAGCCAAGATACTAGCGGGCCTTACAATGAGCAGTTCTTC CASSQDTSGPYNEQFF
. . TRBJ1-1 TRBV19 TGTGCCAGTAGTTCAGGAAGAGACACTGAAGCTTTCTTT CASSSGRDTEAFF
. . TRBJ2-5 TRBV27 TGTGCCAGCAGTCCCATCGGGACCAACCGACAAAAAGAGACCCAGTACTTC CASSPIGTNRQKETQYF